The clone carrying this T cell receptor (beta chain) came up many times. The sample originates from a study of T cells in Graves' hyperthyroidism and ophthalmopathy. CDR1 SGHRS and CDR2 YFSETQ come from the germline V gene. V lost 4 bases and J lost 5, with 16 bases in between. The CDR3 contains 14 residues. RNA transcripts served as the template for amplifying TCR beta CDR3 regions. HTBI primers were used for first-round RT-PCR of the TCR CDR3. MiXCR was run by TCRdb on the multiplex PCR reads, yielding one entry per CDR3 protein. The table lists nearly 110,000 distinct CDR3 sequences, about 15% of them singletons.

The gene calls are TRBV5-1 and TRBJ2-7; no clear D gene. This sequence was found in a woman aged 45 to 65 with Graves' hyperthyroidism. Sequencing was done on a sample of blood. As DNA, the CDR3 is TGCGCCAGCAGCCCGTCAAAGCGCGTCGACGAGCAGTACGTC. The encoded protein is CASSPSKRVDEQYV.